One T cell receptor beta chain is described in this entry. Its antigen is unknown. This sample is part of a study of OX40 agonist ivuxolimab in advanced cancers. Study-wide context: Patients were treated with ivuxolimab, an agonistic anti-OX40 (CD134) antibody. Those enrolled were roughly 80% male, with a mean age of around 55 years and ages from 23 to 79. It was permissible to have had prior anti-PD-1, anti-PD-L1 or anti-CTLA-4 therapy, and about 40% had some. Study results and limitations: Which antigen the expanded peripheral T cells recognized is unknown.

Repertoires were generated with immunoSEQ multiplex PCR, while TCRdb's copy carries only in-frame clones and drops some. Seen here are around 20,000 clones, 65% to 85% observed once, and the top ten hold under 9%. The CDR3 extends over 11 amino acids. With 5 bases clipped from V and 9 bases from J, the junction kept 1 base outside the gene matches. Germline V gene lookup returns CDR1 MDHEN and CDR2 SYDVKM. V gene TRBV28 combines with J gene TRBJ1-5, with 7 bases aligning to TRBD1. This specimen was CD4+ or CD8+ T cells sorted from blood, taken in a trial of the OX40 agonist ivuxolimab. This TCR was recovered from an adult with an advanced solid tumor such as melanoma, head and neck, liver or kidney cancer. Here the CDR3 DNA reads TGTGCCAGCAGTCCAGGGGGGCCCCAGCATTTT. Its translation: CASSPGGPQHF.